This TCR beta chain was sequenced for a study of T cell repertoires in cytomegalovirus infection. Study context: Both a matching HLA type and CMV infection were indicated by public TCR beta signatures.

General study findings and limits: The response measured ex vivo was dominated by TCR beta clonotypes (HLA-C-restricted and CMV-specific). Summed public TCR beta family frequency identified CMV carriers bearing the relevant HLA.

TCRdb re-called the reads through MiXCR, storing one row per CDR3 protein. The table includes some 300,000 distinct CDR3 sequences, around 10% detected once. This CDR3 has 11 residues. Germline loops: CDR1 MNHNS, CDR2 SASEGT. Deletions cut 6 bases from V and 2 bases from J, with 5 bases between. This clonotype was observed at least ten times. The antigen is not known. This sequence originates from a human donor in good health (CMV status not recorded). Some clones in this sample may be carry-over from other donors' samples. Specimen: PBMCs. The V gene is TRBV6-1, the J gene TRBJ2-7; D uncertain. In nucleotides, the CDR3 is TGTGCCAGCAGACTTACCTACGAGCAGTACGTC. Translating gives CASRLTYEQYV.